This entry is about one T cell receptor beta chain. This record belongs to a study of blood T cell repertoires in COVID-19. The germline V and J ends were trimmed by 4 bases and 8 bases, with 26 bases remaining between them. The CDR3 length is 18 residues. The V gene's germline CDR1 is SGHVS and CDR2 FNYEAQ. The data were produced by immunoSEQ multiplex PCR, yet TCRdb's version contains in-frame clones alone and is incomplete. Of roughly 79,000 clones in the sample, around 82% were seen once. V and J are TRBV7-6 and TRBJ1-4, with D tentatively TRBD1 (5 bases). The specimen sequenced was peripheral blood. This TCR was sampled from a human donor in a cohort sampled during active COVID-19. As DNA, the CDR3 is TGTGCCAGCAGCTCCCCCGCGGGGGATAACCCGTCTCGAGAAAAACTGTTTTTT. It specifies CASSSPAGDNPSREKLFF.